This T cell receptor (beta chain) was obtained from a study of early T cells in non-severe SARS-CoV-2 infection. The CDR3 sequence is 15 residues long. In germline, CDR1 is SGHAT, CDR2 FQNNGV. V shed 0 bases, J shed 4 bases, and the junction held 2 bases outside the gene matches. Using its own MiXCR run on the 5' RACE reads, TCRdb lists one record per CDR3 protein. The sample has roughly 46,000 distinct CDR3 sequences; around 10% are singletons. The sample in question was whole blood, obtained at baseline. The TCR was taken from an adult who was a healthcare worker with PCR-confirmed SARS-CoV-2 infection or an uninfected control (not recorded which). The chain recombines TRBV11-2 with TRBJ2-7, with TRBD2 matching 11 bases. The CDR3 reads CASSLEASGRYEQYF. The CDR3 nucleotides read TGTGCCAGCAGCTTAGAGGCTAGCGGGAGGTACGAGCAGTACTTC.